The clone carrying this T cell receptor (beta chain) was observed a handful of times. Its specificity is not known. During its preparation, the TCRbeta library received unique molecular identifiers. Each CDR3 protein gets one entry after TCRdb re-called the PCR reads with MiXCR. The sample carries about 580,000 distinct CDR3 sequences, roughly 23% recorded once. The data stem from a study of T-cell reconstitution after alpha-beta-depleted transplantation in children. Notes on the study in general: Surviving recipient T cells and intrathymic progenitors accounted for some patients' high TCRbeta diversity at day 60. Reportedly, alpha-beta T cells present about two months post-transplant originated from several hundred expanded clones of graft origin.

Germline V gene sequence: CDR1 DFQATT, CDR2 SNEGSKA (reference sequence). V lost 6 bases, J lost 0 bases, and 13 bases lay in between. The CDR3 covers 14 residues. The sample consisted of PBMCs, mostly from graft donor cells, taken 360 days after TCRalphabeta/CD19-depleted stem cell transplant. This TCR was recovered from a boy younger than two who had a stem cell transplant for acute myeloid leukemia, so the T cells may come from the graft donor. The V call is TRBV20-1, the J call TRBJ2-3; D is perhaps TRBD1 (5 bases). CDR3 bases: TGCAGTGCAACCCGACAGACAAGCACAGATACGCAGTATTTT. This gives the protein CSATRQTSTDTQYF.